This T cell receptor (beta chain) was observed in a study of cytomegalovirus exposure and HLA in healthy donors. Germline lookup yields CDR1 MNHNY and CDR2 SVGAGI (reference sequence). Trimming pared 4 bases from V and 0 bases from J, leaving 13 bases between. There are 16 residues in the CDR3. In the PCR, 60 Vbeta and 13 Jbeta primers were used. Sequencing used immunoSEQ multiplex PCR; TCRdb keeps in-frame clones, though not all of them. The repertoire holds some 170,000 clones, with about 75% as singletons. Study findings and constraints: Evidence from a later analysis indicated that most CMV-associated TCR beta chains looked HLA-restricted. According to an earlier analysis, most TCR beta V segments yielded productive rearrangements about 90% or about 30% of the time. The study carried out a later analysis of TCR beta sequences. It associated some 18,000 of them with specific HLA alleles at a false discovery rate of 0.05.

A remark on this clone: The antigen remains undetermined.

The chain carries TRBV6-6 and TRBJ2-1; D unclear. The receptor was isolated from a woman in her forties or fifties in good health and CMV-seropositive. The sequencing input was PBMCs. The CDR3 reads CASSSLDTSSYNEQFF. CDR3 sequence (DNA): TGTGCCAGCAGTTCGCTCGACACGAGCTCCTACAATGAGCAGTTCTTC.